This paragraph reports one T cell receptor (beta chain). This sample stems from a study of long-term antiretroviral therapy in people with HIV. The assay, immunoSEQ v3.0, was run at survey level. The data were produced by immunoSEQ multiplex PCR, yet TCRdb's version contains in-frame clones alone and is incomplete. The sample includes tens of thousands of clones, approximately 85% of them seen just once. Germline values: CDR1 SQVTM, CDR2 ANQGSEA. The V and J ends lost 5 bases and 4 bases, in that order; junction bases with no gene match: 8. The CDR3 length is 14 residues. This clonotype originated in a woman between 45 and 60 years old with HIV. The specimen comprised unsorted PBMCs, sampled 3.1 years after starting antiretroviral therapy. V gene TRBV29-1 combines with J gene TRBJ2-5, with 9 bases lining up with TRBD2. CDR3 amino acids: CSVSPSGEGETQYF. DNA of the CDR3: TGCAGCGTTTCCCCTAGCGGGGAGGGAGAGACCCAGTACTTC.